Each of the 9 T cell receptor beta chains below was sequenced from the same sample in a study of blood T cell repertoires in COVID-19. This table comes from immunoSEQ multiplex PCR, and its TCRdb copy is limited to in-frame clones, with some not included. This table has over 65,000 clones, under 80% appearing once. Sequences were obtained from peripheral blood. Receptors originate from a man aged 55 to 70 with COVID-19, enrolled during active disease.

Comment on this clone: Other DNA sequences of this sample code for an identical CDR3. V usage is TRBV5-1 and J usage is TRBJ2-3, with TRBD1 matching over 10 bases. Unmatched junction bases numbered 6, after V lost 3 bases and J lost 2 bases. CDR3 size: 16 residues. From germline, CDR1 is SGHRS and CDR2 YFSETQ. The CDR3 is CASSSRTGGNTDTQYF. The DNA for the CDR3 is TGCGCCAGCAGCTCAAGGACAGGGGGGAACACAGATACGCAGTATTTT.

This chain uses TRBV29-1 with TRBJ1-2; perhaps TRBD1 as D (6 bases). The length of the CDR3 is 14 residues. Trimming removed 3 bases at V and 8 bases at J, with 19 bases between. CDR1 and CDR2 (germline): SQVTM, ANQGSEA. CDR3 nucleotide sequence: TGCAGCGTTGAGGGCAGGGGTAGGTTAAGCGGCTACACCTTC. Protein sequence: CSVEGRGRLSGYTF.

This chain connects TRBV5-8 to TRBJ2-3; perhaps TRBD1 as D (5 bases). From germline, CDR1 is SGHTS and CDR2 YDEGEE. The CDR3 runs to 16 residues. The V and J ends lost 4 bases and 3 bases respectively, with 18 bases between them. CDR3 protein: CASSGLRGRGTDTQYF. The CDR3 DNA sequence: TGTGCCAGCAGCGGGCTTAGGGGCCGCGGAACAGATACGCAGTATTTT. The full variable domain, completed using reference TRBV5-8 and TRBJ2-3, is EAGVTQSPTHLIKTRGQQATLRCSPISGHTSVYWYQQALGLGLQFLLWYDEGEERNRGNFPPRFSGRQFPNYSSELNVNALELEDSALYLCASSGLRGRGTDTQYFGPGTRLTVL.

J is TRBJ1-4 and V is TRBV30; 8 bases agree with TRBD1. The CDR3 extends over 14 amino acids. J was trimmed by 8 bases and V by 0 bases; bases with no gene match: 5. CDR1 is GTSNPN and CDR2 is SVGIG in the germline V gene (reference sequence). This CDR3 reads CAWSVRQGKEKLFF. Here the CDR3 DNA reads TGTGCCTGGAGTGTACGACAGGGGAAAGAAAAACTGTTTTTT.

The chain uses TRBV3-1 (or the pseudogene TRBV3-2) and TRBJ1-1; the D is unclear. The CDR3 runs to 13 residues. V was shortened by 0 bases and J by 11 bases, with 13 bases between the two germline ends. Germline V gene lookup returns CDR1 LGHDT and CDR2 YNNKEL (reference sequence). The CDR3 DNA sequence: TGTGCCAGCAGCCAAGATGGTAGATCGTGGGCTTTCTTT. It yields the protein CASSQDGRSWAFF.

The chain is built from TRBV6-5 and TRBJ2-2, with D perhaps TRBD2 (7 bases). V lost 6 bases and J 7 bases, leaving 15 bases between the germline ends. The CDR3 spans 14 residues. Germline V CDR1 and CDR2: MNHEY, SVGAGI. The DNA of the CDR3 is TGTGCCAGCAGAACCCCAGGGGAGGGCGGGGAGCTGTTTTTT. Amino acids: CASRTPGEGGELFF.

V is TRBV5-4 and J is TRBJ1-1; D not certain. The CDR3 runs to 14 residues. V lost 0 bases to trimming and J lost 0 bases, with 6 bases between them. Germline values: CDR1 SGHNT, CDR2 YYREEE (reference sequence). CDR3: CASSLVHVNTEAFF. In DNA form, the CDR3 reads TGTGCCAGCAGCTTGGTACATGTGAACACTGAAGCTTTCTTT.

The chain employs TRBV5-1 and TRBJ1-4, with D perhaps matching TRBD1 (6 bases). V was trimmed by 0 bases and J by 5 bases, leaving 11 bases between them. The CDR3 is 15 residues long. Germline CDR1 SGHRS, CDR2 YFSETQ. This CDR3 is CASSLVGTMNEKLFF. For the CDR3, the DNA is TGCGCCAGCAGCTTGGTCGGGACAATGAATGAAAAACTGTTTTTT.

This clone was seen a handful of times. The rearrangement uses TRBV9 and TRBJ2-1; D gene ambiguous. From germline, CDR1 is SGDLS and CDR2 YYNGEE. CDR3 length: 13 residues. V lost 8 bases and J lost 3, with 12 bases in between. The CDR3 protein is CASIIEDYNEQFF. DNA of the CDR3: TGTGCCAGTATAATAGAGGACTACAATGAGCAGTTCTTC.